This passage covers 10 T cell receptor beta chains from one sample sequenced in a study of blood T cell repertoires in COVID-19. TCRdb's copy holds only in-frame clones and misses some; the assay was immunoSEQ multiplex PCR. The data contain 200,000 to 300,000 clones, around 87% of them singletons. The sequenced sample consisted of peripheral blood. The receptors were gathered from a woman aged 50 to 60 with acute or convalescent COVID-19.

The chain couples TRBV5-1 to TRBJ2-3; 10 bases fit TRBD2. Germline V gives CDR1 SGHRS, CDR2 YFSETQ. The ends lost 1 base at V and 2 bases at J; junction bases unmatched: 4. The CDR3 runs to 16 residues. The CDR3 region is CASSLRTSGVTDTQYF. The CDR3 DNA reads as TGCGCCAGCAGCTTGCGGACTAGCGGAGTCACAGATACGCAGTATTTT. Based on the CDR3 plus reference TRBV5-1 and TRBJ2-3, the full variable domain is KAGVTQTPRYLIKTRGQQVTLSCSPISGHRSVSWYQQTPGQGLQFLFEYFSETQRNKGNFPGRFSGRQFSNSRSEMNVSTLELGDSALYLCASSLRTSGVTDTQYFGPGTRLTVL.

The chain carries TRBV5-1 and TRBJ1-6; D remains unclear. Trimming took 5 bases from V and 3 from J, leaving 12 bases between them. Germline CDR1 SGHRS, CDR2 YFSETQ. This CDR3 is built from 15 residues. The CDR3 sequence: CASRLEELYNSPLHF. The CDR3 bases are TGCGCCAGCAGGCTGGAGGAGCTCTATAATTCACCCCTCCACTTT. The full variable domain, in which reference TRBV5-1 and TRBJ1-6 provide the parts outside the CDR3, is KAGVTQTPRYLIKTRGQQVTLSCSPISGHRSVSWYQQTPGQGLQFLFEYFSETQRNKGNFPGRFSGRQFSNSRSEMNVSTLELGDSALYLCASRLEELYNSPLHFGNGTRLTVT.

The gene calls are TRBV6-1 and TRBJ1-5; 9 bases agree with TRBD1. The V gene end was trimmed by 4 bases and the J gene end by 3 bases; junction bases not matched to a gene: 16. Germline V gene lookup returns CDR1 MNHNS and CDR2 SASEGT. The CDR3 totals 19 residues. CDR3 in DNA: TGTGCCAGCAGTGGGGGGACAGGGATGGTAGGGATAGACAATCAGCCCCAGCATTTT. Translation: CASSGGTGMVGIDNQPQHF.

This chain links TRBV27 with TRBJ2-1, with 9 bases fitting TRBD1. Germline loops: CDR1 MNHEY, CDR2 SMNVEV (reference sequence). The CDR3 is made up of 14 amino acids. V was pared by 3 bases and J by 10 bases, with 7 bases of the junction left unmatched. The DNA of the CDR3 is TGTGCCAGCAGTTTGAACAGGGGGCAGCGGGAGCAGTTCTTC. This codes for CASSLNRGQREQFF.

The V call is TRBV4-2, the J call TRBJ1-4; D is possibly TRBD1 (5 bases). The CDR3 totals 18 residues. V was shortened by 0 bases and J by 0 bases, with 14 bases between the two germline ends. Germline V gene sequence: CDR1 LGHNA, CDR2 YNFKEQ. The CDR3 is CASSQEWAGPATNEKLFF. DNA for the CDR3: TGTGCCAGCAGCCAAGAATGGGCAGGGCCGGCAACTAATGAAAAACTGTTTTTT.

This clone was found a few times. The CDR3 region is CASSPPLLVGEQYF. Here the CDR3 DNA reads TGTGCCAGCTCACCACCTCTACTAGTAGGCGAGCAGTACTTC. The V call is TRBV18, the J call TRBJ2-7, with TRBD2 as a possible D gene (5 bases). Germline CDR1 KGHSH, CDR2 LQKENI. Deletions cut 0 bases from V and 6 bases from J, with 12 bases between. The CDR3 extends over 14 amino acids.

This chain links TRBV7-2 with TRBJ2-3; 9 bases match TRBD2. Germline V gene data show CDR1 as SGHTA and CDR2 as FQGNSA. Trimming at V came to 1 base and at J to 4 bases, leaving 3 bases not matched to a gene. CDR3 length: 15 residues. CDR3 bases: TGTGCCAGCAGCTTAGAAAGCGGGAGGTCAGATACGCAGTATTTT. As protein: CASSLESGRSDTQYF.

This chain uses TRBV7-2 with TRBJ1-5, with 7 bases identical to TRBD1. This CDR3 is built from 17 residues. CDR1 and CDR2 from the germline V gene are SGHTA and FQGNSA. The trim removed 1 base at V and 6 bases at J, leaving 12 bases unmatched. The CDR3 sequence: CASSLGQGNKRVQPQHF. Written as DNA, the CDR3 is TGTGCCAGCAGCTTAGGACAGGGTAATAAGCGTGTTCAGCCCCAGCATTTT.

This clone appeared a few times. The CDR3 spells CASSRPGYTGELFF. As DNA, the CDR3 is TGTGCCAGCAGCAGACCAGGGTACACCGGGGAGCTGTTTTTT. The V and J genes are TRBV6-2 or TRBV6-3 and TRBJ2-2; tentative D call: TRBD1 (5 bases). Looked up from germline, CDR1 is MNHEY and CDR2 is SVGEGT. This CDR3 contains 14 residues. Trimming cost V 6 bases and J 3 bases, with 11 bases left between them.

The J gene is TRBJ2-1, the V gene TRBV10-2, with TRBD1 as a possible D gene (5 bases). Trimming left V 2 bases short and J 0 bases short, with 8 bases between. The germline CDR1 and CDR2 sequences are WSHSY and SAAADI. CDR3 length equals 15 residues. CDR3 loop: CASSEGAPSYNEQFF. The CDR3 nucleotides are TGCGCCAGCAGTGAGGGGGCCCCCTCCTACAATGAGCAGTTCTTC.